The rows below give T cell receptor beta chains drawn from one sample of a study of blood T cell repertoires in COVID-19. Clones were read by immunoSEQ multiplex PCR, and TCRdb kept only the in-frame ones, dropping some. The sample consists of over 250,000 clones, 85% of them appearing once. Sequencing used peripheral blood. These receptors were obtained from a human donor in a cohort sampled during active COVID-19. CDR3s include the opening cysteine and the closing phenylalanine or tryptophan. A D gene is named only where the DNA matches it firmly. Some rows mark clone size as missing; the rest say once, few, many or name a class of expanded clone.

D | J | V | length | size | DNA | CDR3
. | TRBJ1-1 | TRBV20-1 | 10 | . | TGCAGTGCAATCAAGAGGGTAGCTTTCTTT | CSAIKRVAFF
TRBD2 | TRBJ2-1 | TRBV19 | 16 | . | TGTGCCAGTAGTATAGGGGGGAGGGTTGCCTACAATGAGCAGTTCTTC | CASSIGGRVAYNEQFF
TRBD2 | TRBJ2-3 | TRBV27 | 16 | . | TGTGCCAGCTGGGGACTAGCGGGTCCGGCAACAGATACGCAGTATTTT | CASWGLAGPATDTQYF
. | TRBJ2-1 | TRBV25-1 | 15 | . | TGTGCCAGCAGTGAGAGTACTATTCTGTTCAATGAGCAGTTCTTC | CASSESTILFNEQFF
. | TRBJ2-5 | TRBV5-6 | 15 | . | TGTGCCAGCACCCTTGCAGGGCAGCGCCAAGAGACCCAGTACTTC | CASTLAGQRQETQYF
. | TRBJ1-6 | TRBV7-2 | 16 | . | TGTGCCAGCAGCACGGGAGGGGGCTCCTATAATTCACCCCTCCACTTT | CASSTGGGSYNSPLHF
. | TRBJ2-3 | TRBV12-3/TRBV12-4 | 13 | . | TGTGCCAGCAGTTTCTTCCGTCGGGATACGCAGTATTTT | CASSFFRRDTQYF
TRBD1 | TRBJ1-6 | TRBV2 | 14 | . | TGTGCCAGCATGCCCGACAGGGCGGGTTCACCCCTCCACTTT | CASMPDRAGSPLHF
TRBD2 | TRBJ2-7 | TRBV5-6 | 16 | . | TGTGCCAGCAGCCGAGGGGGGACTAGCGGGTACTACGAGCAGTACTTC | CASSRGGTSGYYEQYF
TRBD1 | TRBJ2-7 | TRBV2 | 14 | . | TGTGCCAGCAGGTCCCTGGGACAGGGGTATGAGCAGTACTTC | CASRSLGQGYEQYF
. | TRBJ2-7 | TRBV12-1 | 9 | . | TGTGCCAGCAGCGTTGCCAGGTTCTTC | CASSVARFF
. | TRBJ2-3 | TRBV6-5 | 16 | . | TGTGCCAGCAGTTACGAGAGGGAGAGTGGTTCAGATACGCAGTATTTT | CASSYERESGSDTQYF
TRBD2 | TRBJ2-3 | TRBV5-4 | 17 | . | TGTGCCAGCAGCTCCCGACTAGCGGGGGGGGTCGGAGATACGCAGTATTTT | CASSSRLAGGVGDTQYF
TRBD1 | TRBJ1-3 | TRBV9 | 17 | . | TGTGCCAGCAGCGTGAGCCAACCCGGGCCTACAGGGGACACCATATATTTT | CASSVSQPGPTGDTIYF
TRBD1 | TRBJ2-2 | TRBV5-4 | 15 | . | TGTGCCAGCAGCTTACAGGGGCGGGACACCGGGGAGCTGTTTTTT | CASSLQGRDTGELFF
TRBD1 | TRBJ1-3 | TRBV5-1 | 23 | . | TGCGCCAGCAGCTTGGGGTTCATACGACAGGGGCAGTCTCGAAACGCCCTCGGAAACACCATATATTTT | CASSLGFIRQGQSRNALGNTIYF
. | TRBJ2-7 | TRBV12-3/TRBV12-4 | 13 | . | TGTGCCAGCAGTTTAATGGTAACGGTCGAGCAGTACTTC | CASSLMVTVEQYF
. | TRBJ2-7 | TRBV7-2 | 15 | once | TGTGCCAGCAGATTAAGTACCGGGACAACCTACGAGCAGTACTTC | CASRLSTGTTYEQYF
. | TRBJ2-2 | TRBV5-1 | 15 | . | TGCGCCAGCAGCTTTCGTTTGGGGCTTGCCGGGGAGCTGTTTTTT | CASSFRLGLAGELFF
TRBD1 | TRBJ2-5 | TRBV29-1 | 14 | . | TGCAGCCTTAAAGGGACAGGGAGAGGAGAGACCCAGTACTTC | CSLKGTGRGETQYF
. | TRBJ2-5 | TRBV13 | 14 | . | TGTGCCAGCAGCCCGCGGTGGGACCAAGAGACCCAGTACTTC | CASSPRWDQETQYF
. | TRBJ1-2 | TRBV6-5 | 15 | . | TGTGCCAGCAGTCCTCACGGCCGGAGGTCGTATGGCTACACCTTC | CASSPHGRRSYGYTF
TRBD2 | TRBJ2-3 | TRBV18 | 18 | once | TGTGCCAGCTCACCTCGACTAGCGGGAGATTGGGGCACAGATACGCAGTATTTT | CASSPRLAGDWGTDTQYF
TRBD2 | TRBJ2-1 | TRBV3-1/TRBV3-2 | 15 | . | TGTGCCAGCACCCCAGGGACTAGCGGACACAATGAGCAGTTCTTC | CASTPGTSGHNEQFF
. | TRBJ2-2 | TRBV4-1 | 17 | . | TGCGCCAGCAGCCAAGATACCCAGCGGAAGAACACCGGGGAGCTGTTTTTT | CASSQDTQRKNTGELFF
TRBD2 | TRBJ2-7 | TRBV2 | 14 | . | TGTGCCAGCACCCCCCGGGGGGGGAGGTACGAGCAGTACTTC | CASTPRGGRYEQYF
. | TRBJ2-3 | TRBV5-1 | 14 | . | TGCGCCAGCAGCTTGGGTGGCGGAGAAGATACGCAGTATTTT | CASSLGGGEDTQYF
TRBD1 | TRBJ1-1 | TRBV18 | 15 | . | TGTGCCAGCCTTAATGACAGGGCCTTGAACACTGAAGCTTTCTTT | CASLNDRALNTEAFF
. | TRBJ1-1 | TRBV3-1/TRBV3-2 | 13 | . | TGTGCCAGCAGCCAAGGAATCACTATCGAAGCTTTCTTT | CASSQGITIEAFF
. | TRBJ2-4 | TRBV18 | 14 | . | TGTGCCAGCTCACCTACATTAGCCAAAAACATTCAGTACTTC | CASSPTLAKNIQYF
. | TRBJ1-2 | TRBV6-5 | 12 | . | TGTGCCAGCGGAGTTTTGGGCTATGGCTACACCTTC | CASGVLGYGYTF
. | TRBJ2-2 | TRBV7-9 | 16 | . | TGTGCCAGCAGTCCCGAATCCTGGCGGTTCACCGGGGAGCTGTTTTTT | CASSPESWRFTGELFF
. | TRBJ1-6 | TRBV6-6 | 13 | few | TGTGCCAGCAGTTCTCAGGGCAGTTCACCCCTCCACTTT | CASSSQGSSPLHF
. | TRBJ2-3 | TRBV7-2 | 14 | . | TGTGCCAGCAGCTTAGCCAGGAGGGGCGATACGCAGTATTTT | CASSLARRGDTQYF
. | TRBJ2-4 | TRBV27 | 18 | . | TGTGCCAGCAGTTTATTTTCCGACAGAGAACTAGCCAAAAACATTCAGTACTTC | CASSLFSDRELAKNIQYF
. | TRBJ2-5 | TRBV27 | 13 | . | TGTGCCAGCAGTCCGATCGGGGGTGGGGCCCAGTACTTC | CASSPIGGGAQYF
TRBD1 | TRBJ1-5 | TRBV10-3 | 13 | few | TGTGCCATCAGTGCGACAGGGAATCAGCCCCAGCATTTT | CAISATGNQPQHF
TRBD2 | TRBJ2-7 | TRBV7-9 | 17 | . | TGTGCCAGCAGCCCGGGAAGGGGACTAGGGTCACTCTACGAGCAGTACTTC | CASSPGRGLGSLYEQYF
. | TRBJ2-3 | TRBV6-1 | 15 | . | TGTGCCAGCAGTGAAGTAGGTGGGAGTTCCGATACGCAGTATTTT | CASSEVGGSSDTQYF
TRBD1 | TRBJ2-1 | TRBV5-8 | 14 | . | TGTGCCAGCAGCGTGGGACAGGCCTACAATGAGCAGTTCTTC | CASSVGQAYNEQFF
TRBD1 | TRBJ1-2 | TRBV29-1 | 11 | . | TGCAGCGTAGGGACAGGGGGTGGCTACACCTTC | CSVGTGGGYTF
TRBD2 | TRBJ2-2 | TRBV6-2/TRBV6-3 | 21 | . | TGTGCCAGCAGCGCCAGAGGGACTAGCGGGAGAAGTTATTTGGGCACCGGGGAGCTGTTTTTT | CASSARGTSGRSYLGTGELFF
. | TRBJ2-3 | TRBV10-1 | 12 | . | TGCGCCAGCAAGGGGGAAGCGGGGACGCAGTATTTT | CASKGEAGTQYF
. | TRBJ2-5 | TRBV5-1 | 14 | few | TGCGCCAGCAGCTCCGCGGCTACTGGAGGGACCCAGTACTTC | CASSSAATGGTQYF
. | TRBJ2-3 | TRBV12-3/TRBV12-4 | 12 | . | TGTGCCAGCAGTCGCCTCCGGGATACGCAGTATTTT | CASSRLRDTQYF
TRBD2 | TRBJ2-7 | TRBV4-2 | 18 | few | TGTGCCAGCAGCCAAGATCATCTAGCGGGAGGGAGCTCCTACGAGCAGTACTTC | CASSQDHLAGGSSYEQYF
. | TRBJ2-5 | TRBV7-7 | 15 | . | TGTGCTAGCAGCTCGACGGGACTTCGGGGAGAGACCCAGTACTTC | CASSSTGLRGETQYF
TRBD2 | TRBJ2-7 | TRBV28 | 14 | once | TGTGCCAGCAGTTTCGGCAGCGGGACCTACGAGCAGTACTTC | CASSFGSGTYEQYF
TRBD2 | TRBJ2-5 | TRBV19 | 13 | . | TGTGCCAGTAGTGATCCGGGACTAGCGGCCCAGTACTTC | CASSDPGLAAQYF
. | TRBJ1-1 | TRBV6-2/TRBV6-3 | 12 | . | TGTGCCAGCAGTTACGGGGGGACCACAGCTTTCTTT | CASSYGGTTAFF
TRBD2 | TRBJ2-7 | TRBV7-2 | 15 | . | TGTGCCAGCAGCTTAGGGACTAGCTTGTCCTACGAGCAGTACTTC | CASSLGTSLSYEQYF
TRBD1 | TRBJ1-4 | TRBV15 | 15 | . | TGTGCCACCAGCAGCTTCGGGACAGGGAGAGAAAAACTGTTTTTT | CATSSFGTGREKLFF
TRBD2 | TRBJ2-1 | TRBV5-1 | 15 | . | TGCGCCAGCTCGGGAGGGCCACATACCTACAATGAGCAGTTCTTC | CASSGGPHTYNEQFF
. | TRBJ2-1 | TRBV11-2 | 14 | few | TGTGCCAGCAGCTTAGCCGGACCGGGGAATGAGCAGTTCTTC | CASSLAGPGNEQFF
TRBD1 | TRBJ1-2 | TRBV6-6 | 16 | . | TGTGCCAGCAGTGCCCCGGACAGGGGGCCAGGCTATGGCTACACCTTC | CASSAPDRGPGYGYTF
TRBD2 | TRBJ2-7 | TRBV7-2 | 14 | . | TGTGCCAGCAGCTTATGGGACTACCTCTACGAGCAGTACTTC | CASSLWDYLYEQYF
. | TRBJ1-1 | TRBV5-1 | 11 | . | TGCGCCAGCAGCTACACAGGGGAAGCTTTCTTT | CASSYTGEAFF